The subject of this entry is one T cell receptor beta chain. Its matching antigen is unknown. The data were taken from a study of T cell responses to AZD1222 COVID-19 vaccine. V was trimmed by 5 bases and J by 5 bases, leaving 15 bases between them. CDR3 length: 14 amino acids. Germline assignment: CDR1 LGHNT and CDR2 FRNRAP. Study-wide results and limits: Distributed over spike, vaccine-associated CD4 TCRs predominated at 160-218 and 743-854.

The assay was immunoSEQ multiplex PCR, and TCRdb's table has in-frame clones only and misses some. The sample shows 80,000 to 100,000 clones, 75% to 90% of them seen only once. The sequence was collected from an adult who received the AZD1222 COVID-19 vaccine. Sequenced material: peripheral blood, taken 28 days after the second AZD1222 dose. The chain employs TRBV12-5 and TRBJ1-2; weak D call: TRBD1 (5 bases). CDR3 protein: CASGEGHGGYGYTF. CDR3 coding DNA: TGTGCTAGTGGTGAGGGGCACGGAGGGTATGGCTACACCTTC.